Listed below are T cell receptor beta chains from one sample, sequenced in a study of early T cells in non-severe SARS-CoV-2 infection. Each CDR3 protein gets one entry after TCRdb re-called the 5' RACE reads with MiXCR. The table includes 60,000 or so distinct CDR3 sequences, 9.5% to 15% detected once. The sequencing sample was made of whole blood. These TCRs come from an adult who was a healthcare worker with PCR-confirmed SARS-CoV-2 infection or an uninfected control (not recorded which). Both conserved end residues are part of each CDR3. Only some rows state a clone size, as once, few, many or a class for expanded clones.

size: NA; V: TRBV9; CDR3: CASSGQLSYNEQFF
size: few; V: TRBV6-5; CDR3: CASSYSAIVNYGYTF
size: few; V: TRBV7-2; CDR3: CASRLDRPEQYF
size: few; V: TRBV9; CDR3: CASSVGDAVYNSPLHF
size: many; V: TRBV11-2; CDR3: CASSPGTLLYGYTF
size: NA; V: TRBV3-1; CDR3: CASRVTGTDEQYF
size: few; V: TRBV7-2; CDR3: CASSFHSTSGASTDTQYF
size: many; V: TRBV7-9; CDR3: CASSLVTDTGELFF
size: few; V: TRBV4-2; CDR3: CASSRDGTANSPLHF
size: many; V: TRBV7-2; CDR3: CASSFSQGTDTQYF
size: NA; V: TRBV18; CDR3: CASSAGTGGEYEQYF
size: many; V: TRBV7-7; CDR3: CASSLSDRQETQYF
size: few; V: TRBV7-9; CDR3: CASSLERQVHNEQFF
size: many; V: TRBV10-3; CDR3: CAISESWTGPYGYTF
size: many; V: TRBV5-6; CDR3: CASSLRVATGELFF
size: NA; V: TRBV2; CDR3: CVSTPGNTQYF
size: few; V: TRBV5-4; CDR3: CASSFGGNSPLHF
size: NA; V: TRBV10-3; CDR3: CAIRGQLNTEAFF
size: few; V: TRBV7-2; CDR3: CASSFYPDSDTQYF
size: NA; V: TRBV7-7; CDR3: CASSPMVEETQYF
size: many; V: TRBV20-1; CDR3: CSVGQGETEAFF
size: NA; V: TRBV11-1; CDR3: CASSRRAGGPYEQYF
size: few; V: TRBV6-2/TRBV6-3; CDR3: CASSYGELNTEAFF
size: few; V: TRBV28; CDR3: CASSPSVDIQYF
size: NA; V: TRBV9; CDR3: CASSVGLAETQYF
size: NA; V: TRBV10-3; CDR3: CAIKRDRDDSPLHF
size: many; V: TRBV6-6; CDR3: CASSYSPGGETQYF
size: many; V: TRBV6-2/TRBV6-3; CDR3: CASRLTGAEAFF
size: many; V: TRBV27; CDR3: CASSLWGDSTGETQYF
size: many; V: TRBV28; CDR3: CASTLTGGEQFF
size: many; V: TRBV6-6; CDR3: CASSLTRDRYTF
size: many; V: TRBV7-8; CDR3: CASSLIAVSSYNEQFF
size: few; V: TRBV6-1; CDR3: CASSERDRDEQYF
size: many; V: TRBV7-2; CDR3: CASSFGLAGTDTQYF
size: NA; V: TRBV6-6; CDR3: CASNMDRSYNEQFF
size: NA; V: TRBV6-6; CDR3: CASTDRRNSYSGNTIYF
size: few; V: TRBV7-9; CDR3: CASSLQFGVGFF
size: NA; V: TRBV30; CDR3: CVWSTARGMDTQYF
size: many; V: TRBV14; CDR3: CASSLAPQETQYF
size: many; V: TRBV11-2; CDR3: CASSFPLVGTGNPETQYF
size: NA; V: TRBV11-2; CDR3: CASRVPGGGNEKLFF
size: few; V: TRBV28; CDR3: CASTRTIRVGQPQHF
size: few; V: TRBV7-9; CDR3: CASSLESTFVTQGAITEAFF
size: few; V: TRBV10-3; CDR3: CAINQRGTLYEQYF
size: NA; V: TRBV7-9; CDR3: CATDNAGPGDNEQFF
size: few; V: TRBV28; CDR3: CARGHENQETQYF
size: NA; V: TRBV2; CDR3: CASSQSHRTASNQPQHF
size: NA; V: TRBV3-1; CDR3: CASSKDRSTSGANVLTF
size: NA; V: TRBV2; CDR3: CATRTTFEAFF
size: many; V: TRBV30; CDR3: CAWSATREAGELFF
size: NA; V: TRBV20-1; CDR3: CSARTGTVQETQYF
size: NA; V: TRBV25-1; CDR3: CASSGIQGLFTEAFF
size: NA; V: TRBV10-1; CDR3: CASNRDRDSPLHF
size: NA; V: TRBV4-2; CDR3: CASSPGLARNTGELFF
size: NA; V: TRBV5-4; CDR3: CASSLKGAMNTGELFF
size: few; V: TRBV2; CDR3: CASRKGSNQPQHF
size: few; V: TRBV30; CDR3: CAWSLVGARTYNSPLHF
size: NA; V: TRBV12-3/TRBV12-4; CDR3: CASSPGSGGVNTIYF
size: many; V: TRBV29-1; CDR3: CSVTGTGGTYEQYF
size: many; V: TRBV4-1; CDR3: CASSQGALAGAPRSTDTQYF